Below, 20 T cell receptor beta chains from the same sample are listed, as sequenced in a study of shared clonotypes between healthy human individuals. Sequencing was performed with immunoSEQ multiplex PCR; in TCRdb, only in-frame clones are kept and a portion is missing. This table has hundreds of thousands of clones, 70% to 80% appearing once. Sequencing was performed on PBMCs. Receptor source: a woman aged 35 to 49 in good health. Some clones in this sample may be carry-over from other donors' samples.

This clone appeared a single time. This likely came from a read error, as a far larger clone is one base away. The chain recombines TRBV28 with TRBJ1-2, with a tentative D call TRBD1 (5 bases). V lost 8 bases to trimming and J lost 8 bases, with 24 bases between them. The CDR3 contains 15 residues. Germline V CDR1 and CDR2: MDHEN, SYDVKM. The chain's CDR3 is CASLDFPGTREGYTF. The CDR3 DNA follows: TGTGCCAGCCTCGATTTCCCCGGGACGAGAGAAGGCTACACCTTC.

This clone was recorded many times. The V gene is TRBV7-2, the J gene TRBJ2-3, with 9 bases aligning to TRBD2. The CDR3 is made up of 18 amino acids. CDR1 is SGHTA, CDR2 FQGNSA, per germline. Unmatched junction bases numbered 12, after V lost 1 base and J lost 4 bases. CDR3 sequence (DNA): TGTGCCAGCAGCTTAGACCCTTTGGGTAGCGGGAGTTCAGATACGCAGTATTTT. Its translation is CASSLDPLGSGSSDTQYF.

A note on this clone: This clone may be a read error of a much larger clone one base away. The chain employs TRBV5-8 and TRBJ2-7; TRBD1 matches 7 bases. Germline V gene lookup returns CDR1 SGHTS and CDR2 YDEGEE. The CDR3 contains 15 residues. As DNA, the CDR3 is TGTGCCGGCAGCTCTCCGGACAGGATTTTCTACGAGCAGTACTTC. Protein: CAGSSPDRIFYEQYF.

The CDR3 region is CASSRDRDRGRGGYTF. As DNA, the CDR3 is TGTGCCAGCAGCCGCGACCGGGACAGGGGGCGGGGAGGCTACACCTTC. The chain employs TRBV28 and TRBJ1-2, with 12 bases that match TRBD1. Germline CDR1 MDHEN, CDR2 SYDVKM. The V gene end was trimmed by 6 bases and the J gene end by 8 bases; junction bases not matched to a gene: 13. CDR3 length: 16 residues.

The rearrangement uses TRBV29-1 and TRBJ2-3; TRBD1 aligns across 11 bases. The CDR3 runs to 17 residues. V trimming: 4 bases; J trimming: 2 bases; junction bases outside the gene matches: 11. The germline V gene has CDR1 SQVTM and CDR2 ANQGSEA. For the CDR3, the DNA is TGCAGCGTTGTGACGTCGTGGGACAGGGGGATCACAGATACGCAGTATTTT. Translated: CSVVTSWDRGITDTQYF.

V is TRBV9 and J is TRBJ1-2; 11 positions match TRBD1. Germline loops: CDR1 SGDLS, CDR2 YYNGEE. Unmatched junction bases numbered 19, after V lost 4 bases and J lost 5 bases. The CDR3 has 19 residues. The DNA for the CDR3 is TGTGCCAGCAGCCCCACAATGGACAGGGGGCGATTTTCCTCGTATGGCTACACCTTC. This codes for CASSPTMDRGRFSSYGYTF.

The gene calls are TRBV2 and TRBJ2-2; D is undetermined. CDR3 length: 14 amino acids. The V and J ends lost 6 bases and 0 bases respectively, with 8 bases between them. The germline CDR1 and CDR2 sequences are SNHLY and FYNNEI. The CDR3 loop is CASRAQANTGELFF. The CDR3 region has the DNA TGTGCCAGCAGAGCCCAGGCGAACACCGGGGAGCTGTTTTTT. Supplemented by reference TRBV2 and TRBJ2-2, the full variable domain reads EPEVTQTPSHQVTQMGQEVILRCVPISNHLYFYWYRQILGQKVEFLVSFYNNEISEKSEIFDDQFSVERPDGSNFTLKIRSTKLEDSAMYFCASRAQANTGELFFGEGSRLTVL.

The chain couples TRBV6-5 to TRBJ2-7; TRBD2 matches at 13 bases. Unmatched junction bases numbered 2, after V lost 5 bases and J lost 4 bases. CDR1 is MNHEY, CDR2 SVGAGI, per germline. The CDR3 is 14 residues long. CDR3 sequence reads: CASSGLAGEYEQYF. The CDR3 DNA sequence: TGTGCCAGCAGTGGACTAGCGGGAGAGTACGAGCAGTACTTC.

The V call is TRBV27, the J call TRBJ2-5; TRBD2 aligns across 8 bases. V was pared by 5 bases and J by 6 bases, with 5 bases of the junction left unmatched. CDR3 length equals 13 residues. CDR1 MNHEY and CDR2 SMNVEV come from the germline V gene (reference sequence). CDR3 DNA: TGTGCCAGCAGTCCCGGGGGGGGGAAGACCCAGTACTTC. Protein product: CASSPGGGKTQYF.

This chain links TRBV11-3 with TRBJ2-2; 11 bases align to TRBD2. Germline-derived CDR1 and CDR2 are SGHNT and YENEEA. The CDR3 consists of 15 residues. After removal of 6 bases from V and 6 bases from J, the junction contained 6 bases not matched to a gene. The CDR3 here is CASRLTSGSSGELFF. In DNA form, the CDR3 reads TGTGCCAGCAGACTTACTAGCGGGAGTTCCGGGGAGCTGTTTTTT.

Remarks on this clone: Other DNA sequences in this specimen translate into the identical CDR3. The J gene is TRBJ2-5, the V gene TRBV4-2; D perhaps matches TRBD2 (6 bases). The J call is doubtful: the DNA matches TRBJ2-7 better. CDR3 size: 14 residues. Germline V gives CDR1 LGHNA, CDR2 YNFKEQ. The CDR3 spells CASSQSGSSYEQYF. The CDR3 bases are TGTGCCAGCAGCCAATCCGGGAGCTCCTACGAGCAGTACTTC.

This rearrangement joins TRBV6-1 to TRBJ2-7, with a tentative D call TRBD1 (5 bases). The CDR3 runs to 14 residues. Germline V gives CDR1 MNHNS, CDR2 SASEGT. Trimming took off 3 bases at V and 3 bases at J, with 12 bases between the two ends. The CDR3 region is CASSEGPSYYEQYF. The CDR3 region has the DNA TGTGCCAGCAGTGAGGGGCCGAGTTACTACGAGCAGTACTTC.

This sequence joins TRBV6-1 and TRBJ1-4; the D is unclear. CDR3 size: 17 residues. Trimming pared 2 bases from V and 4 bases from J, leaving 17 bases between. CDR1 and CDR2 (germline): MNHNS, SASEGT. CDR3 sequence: CASSEQRIESFNEKLFF. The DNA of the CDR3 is TGTGCCAGCAGTGAACAGAGGATAGAGAGCTTTAATGAAAAACTGTTTTTT.

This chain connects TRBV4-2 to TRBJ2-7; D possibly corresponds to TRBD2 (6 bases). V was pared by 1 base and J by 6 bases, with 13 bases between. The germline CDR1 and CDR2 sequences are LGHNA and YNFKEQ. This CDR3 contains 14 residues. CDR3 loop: CASSQGEVVGEQYF. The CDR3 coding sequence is TGTGCCAGCAGCCAAGGGGAGGTGGTTGGCGAGCAGTACTTC.

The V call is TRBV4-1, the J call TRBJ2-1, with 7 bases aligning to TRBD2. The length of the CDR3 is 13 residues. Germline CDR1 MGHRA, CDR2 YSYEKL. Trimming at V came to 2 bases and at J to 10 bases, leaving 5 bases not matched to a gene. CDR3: CASSQTPGGEQFF. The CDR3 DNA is TGCGCCAGCAGCCAAACTCCCGGGGGGGAGCAGTTCTTC.

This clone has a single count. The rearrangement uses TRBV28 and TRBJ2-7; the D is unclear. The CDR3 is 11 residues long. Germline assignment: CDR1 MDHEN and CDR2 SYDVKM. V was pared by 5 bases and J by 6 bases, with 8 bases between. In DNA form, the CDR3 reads TGTGCCAGCAGTGCGAGATCCGAGCAGTACTTC. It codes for CASSARSEQYF.

In DNA, the CDR3 is TGTGCCAGCAGTTTTTCTCGTGACCCCTCCGGGACAGGGGTTTTCGAGCAGTACTTC. As protein: CASSFSRDPSGTGVFEQYF. This chain connects TRBV27 to TRBJ2-7; 10 positions match TRBD1. Unmatched junction bases numbered 20, after V lost 3 bases and J lost 6 bases. Germline CDR1 and CDR2: MNHEY and SMNVEV (reference sequence). This CDR3 region has 19 residues.

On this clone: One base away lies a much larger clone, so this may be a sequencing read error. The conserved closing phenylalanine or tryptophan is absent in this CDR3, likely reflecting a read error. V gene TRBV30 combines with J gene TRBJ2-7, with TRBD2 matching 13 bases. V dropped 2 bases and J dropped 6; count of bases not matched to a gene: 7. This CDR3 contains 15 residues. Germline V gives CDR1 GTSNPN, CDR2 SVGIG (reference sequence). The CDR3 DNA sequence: TGTGCCTGGAGTAGCGGACTAGCGGGAGTGGGCGAGCAGTACCTC. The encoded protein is CAWSSGLAGVGEQYL.

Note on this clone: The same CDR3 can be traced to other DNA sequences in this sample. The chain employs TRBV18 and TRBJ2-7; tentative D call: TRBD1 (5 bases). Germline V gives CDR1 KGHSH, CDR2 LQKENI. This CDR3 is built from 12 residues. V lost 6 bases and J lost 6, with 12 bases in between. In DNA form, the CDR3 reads TGTGCCAGCTCGCCTCGTCAGGGCGAGCAGTACTTC. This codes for CASSPRQGEQYF.

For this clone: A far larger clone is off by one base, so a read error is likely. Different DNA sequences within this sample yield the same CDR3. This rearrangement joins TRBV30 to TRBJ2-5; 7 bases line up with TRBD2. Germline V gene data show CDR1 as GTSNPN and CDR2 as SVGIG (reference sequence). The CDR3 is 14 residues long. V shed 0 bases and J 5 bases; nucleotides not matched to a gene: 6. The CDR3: CAWSVPGGVETQYF. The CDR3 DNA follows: TGTGCCTGGAGTGTGCCGGGGGGAGTTGAGACCCAGTACTTC.